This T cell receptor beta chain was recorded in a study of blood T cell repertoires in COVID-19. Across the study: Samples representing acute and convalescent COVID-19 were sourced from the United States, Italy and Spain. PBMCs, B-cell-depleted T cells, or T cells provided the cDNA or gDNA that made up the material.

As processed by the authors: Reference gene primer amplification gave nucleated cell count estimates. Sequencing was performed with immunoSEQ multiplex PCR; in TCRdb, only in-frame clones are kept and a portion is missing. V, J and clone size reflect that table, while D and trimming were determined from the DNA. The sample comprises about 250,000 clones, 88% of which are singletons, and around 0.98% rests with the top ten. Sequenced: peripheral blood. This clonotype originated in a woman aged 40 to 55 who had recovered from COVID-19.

DNA for the CDR3: TGTGCCAGCAGCCCCCCTGGACACCCCTACGAGCAGTACGTC. Protein: CASSPPGHPYEQYV. The chain joins TRBV6-6 to TRBJ2-7; D perhaps matches TRBD1 (5 bases). Germline lookup yields CDR1 MNHNY and CDR2 SVGAGI (reference sequence). The CDR3 is 14 amino acids. Trimming stripped 6 bases from V and 2 bases from J, with 14 bases between.